Below, 8 T cell receptor beta chains from the same sample are listed, as sequenced in a study of T cell responses to AZD1222 COVID-19 vaccine. This table comes from immunoSEQ multiplex PCR, and its TCRdb copy is limited to in-frame clones, with some not included. The sample includes 55,000 to 70,000 clones, around 80% of them seen just once. This specimen consisted of peripheral blood, obtained on day 0 of AZD1222 vaccination. These receptor sequences come from an adult in good health.

This chain connects TRBV7-9 to TRBJ1-2, with 12 nucleotides matching TRBD1. This CDR3 spans 13 amino acids. CDR1 is SEHNR and CDR2 is FQNEAQ in the germline V gene (reference sequence). J was trimmed by 7 bases and V by 5 bases; bases with no gene match: 2. This CDR3 reads CASSLGQGAGYTF. CDR3 sequence (DNA): TGTGCCAGCAGCCTGGGACAGGGGGCTGGCTACACCTTC.

The chain employs TRBV24-1 and TRBJ2-5; D gene uncertain. V lost 4 bases, J lost 4 bases, and 12 bases lay in between. Germline loops: CDR1 KGHDR, CDR2 SFDVKD. This CDR3 is 14 amino acids long. The CDR3: CATSDNYPPETQYF. CDR3 DNA sequence: TGTGCCACCAGTGACAACTACCCCCCAGAGACCCAGTACTTC.

The chain employs TRBV6-4 and TRBJ1-1; 8 bases map to TRBD1. CDR3 length: 14 residues. The J segment lost 5 bases and the V segment lost 6 bases, leaving 8 bases of the junction unmatched. Germline-derived CDR1 and CDR2 are MRHNA and SNTAGT. The CDR3 coding sequence is TGTGCCAGCAGCCCAACAGGGGGAGGAACTGAAGCTTTCTTT. It translates to CASSPTGGGTEAFF.

V and J are TRBV7-9 and TRBJ2-4, with D possibly matching TRBD1 (6 bases). The CDR3 loop spans 11 amino acids. CDR1 is SEHNR, CDR2 FQNEAQ, per germline (reference sequence). With 5 bases removed from V and 11 bases from J, the gap between germline ends came to 10 bases. This CDR3 is CASSRGQFQYF. The CDR3 bases are TGTGCCAGCAGCCGTGGACAGTTTCAGTACTTC.

This chain connects TRBV3-1 (or the pseudogene TRBV3-2) to TRBJ2-7; D unresolved. The CDR3 is 14 residues long. The V and J ends lost 0 bases and 0 bases respectively, with 6 bases between them. The V gene's germline CDR1 is LGHDT and CDR2 YNNKEL (reference sequence). The CDR3 sequence: CASSQELSSYEQYF. The CDR3, as DNA: TGTGCCAGCAGCCAAGAGCTCAGCTCCTACGAGCAGTACTTC.

V usage is TRBV6-2 or TRBV6-3 and J usage is TRBJ2-3; D is uncertain. The CDR3 is made up of 15 amino acids. V lost 2 bases, J lost 3 bases, and 12 bases lay in between. Germline assignment: CDR1 MNHEY and CDR2 SVGEGT. The chain's CDR3 is CASSYVAARTDTQYF. As DNA, the CDR3 is TGTGCCAGCAGTTACGTGGCAGCACGAACAGATACGCAGTATTTT.

Turning to this clone: A junction end diverges from the germline sequence, so it may reflect a read error. V usage is TRBV10-3 and J usage is TRBJ1-1, with a possible D match to TRBD1 (5 bases). This CDR3 is 13 amino acids long. Germline loops: CDR1 ENHRY, CDR2 SYGVKD. CDR3 DNA: TGTGCCATCAGCCGGGACGTGAACGCTGAAGCTTTCTTT. The encoded protein is CAISRDVNAEAFF.

This CDR3 reads CASSLFTGGGGYTF. For the CDR3, the DNA is TGCGCCAGCAGCTTGTTTACAGGGGGCGGGGGCTACACCTTC. This chain uses TRBV5-1 with TRBJ1-2; the match to TRBD1 covers 9 bases. Trimming at V came to 1 base and at J to 8 bases, leaving 6 bases not matched to a gene. Germline V gives CDR1 SGHRS, CDR2 YFSETQ. The CDR3 contains 14 residues.